The 7 T cell receptor beta chains presented below share a single source sample, sequenced in a study of cytomegalovirus exposure and HLA in healthy donors. PCR amplification relied on 60 Vbeta primers (plus 13 Jbeta primers). Sequencing used immunoSEQ multiplex PCR; TCRdb keeps in-frame clones, though not all of them. Here the sample spans under 200,000 clones, 70% to 90% being singletons. The sequencing sample was made of PBMCs. These receptors were obtained from a man aged 18 to 29 in good health and CMV-seropositive.

This chain links TRBV9 with TRBJ1-2; tentatively, D is TRBD1 (6 bases). The CDR3 spans 16 residues. CDR1 is SGDLS, CDR2 YYNGEE, per germline. V dropped 3 bases and J dropped 7 bases, with 22 bases sitting between them. The CDR3 DNA is TGTGCCAGCAGCGAAACAAGCGGGGGGCGCCCCGGTGGCTACACCTTC. Translated: CASSETSGGRPGGYTF.

V gene TRBV18 combines with J gene TRBJ2-3; D ambiguous. Germline V gene data show CDR1 as KGHSH and CDR2 as LQKENI. Trimming removed 4 bases at V and 5 bases at J, with 10 bases between. There are 13 residues in the CDR3. CDR3 in DNA: TGTGCCAGCTCACTCTCCTCGGTAGATACGCAGTATTTT. Residues: CASSLSSVDTQYF.

This clone was observed a single time. The rearrangement uses TRBV7-8 and TRBJ2-1, with D perhaps matching TRBD2 (6 bases). Germline V gene sequence: CDR1 SGHVS, CDR2 FQNEAQ. This CDR3 comprises 14 residues. V shed 2 bases and J shed 6 bases, with 11 bases lying between them. In nucleotides, the CDR3 is TGTGCCAGCAGCTTATCGGAGGGGCGCAATGAGCAGTTCTTC. This codes for CASSLSEGRNEQFF.

This chain links TRBV6-6 with TRBJ2-1; TRBD1 matches at 7 bases. The CDR3 spans 13 residues. After removal of 5 bases from V and 5 bases from J, the junction contained 3 bases not matched to a gene. Germline V gene lookup returns CDR1 MNHNY and CDR2 SVGAGI (reference sequence). DNA of the CDR3: TGTGCCAGCAGTCGGGACAGAAACAATGAGCAGTTCTTC. This sequence encodes CASSRDRNNEQFF.

The chain combines TRBV7-6 with TRBJ2-2; no firm D call. The CDR3 extends over 16 amino acids. V was cut by 2 bases and J by 2 bases, with 12 bases left in between. Germline V CDR1 and CDR2: SGHVS, FNYEAQ. Written as DNA, the CDR3 is TGTGCCAGCAGCTTAACAGTGATATCAAACACCGGGGAGCTGTTTTTT. It codes for CASSLTVISNTGELFF.

V and J are TRBV7-6 and TRBJ2-5; 7 bases line up with TRBD1. In germline, CDR1 is SGHVS, CDR2 FNYEAQ. CDR3 length equals 13 residues. V trimming: 5 bases; J trimming: 3 bases; junction bases outside the gene matches: 3. For the CDR3, the DNA is TGTGCCAGCAGCCAAGGGACAGAAGAGACCCAGTACTTC. It specifies CASSQGTEETQYF. The variable domain in full, with the rest retrieved from reference TRBV7-6 and TRBJ2-5, is GAGVSQSPRYKVTKRGQDVALRCDPISGHVSLYWYRQALGQGPEFLTYFNYEAQQDKSGLPNDRFSAERPEGSISTLTIQRTEQRDSAMYRCASSQGTEETQYFGPGTRLLVL.

The V gene is TRBV5-1, the J gene TRBJ2-3, with TRBD2 matching over 12 bases. V shed 3 bases, J shed 11 bases, and the junction held 19 bases outside the gene matches. Germline CDR1 SGHRS, CDR2 YFSETQ. The CDR3 length is 18 residues. The CDR3 region has the DNA TGCGCCAGCAGCTCCCAAAGGACTAGCGGGGACAGGGTCGGTGAGCAGTATTTT. Residues: CASSSQRTSGDRVGEQYF.